One and the same sample provided the 23 T cell receptor beta chains below, sequenced in a study of blood T cell repertoires in COVID-19. Produced via immunoSEQ multiplex PCR; TCRdb's table is partial and in-frame only. This sample yields 300,000 to 400,000 clones, of which approximately 91% are seen a single time; 7% to 8% belongs to the top ten. The sequenced sample consisted of peripheral blood. These receptors came from a woman aged 70-85 years with COVID-19, enrolled during active disease.

The rearrangement uses TRBV28 and TRBJ1-1; weak D call: TRBD1 (6 bases). The CDR3 totals 15 residues. With 3 bases removed from V and 5 bases from J, the gap between germline ends came to 16 bases. Germline-derived CDR1 and CDR2 are MDHEN and SYDVKM. The CDR3, as DNA: TGTGCCAGCAGTTTCCAACAGGGAATTCGGACTGAAGCTTTCTTT. Encoded protein: CASSFQQGIRTEAFF. The entire variable domain, with the rest obtained from reference TRBV28 and TRBJ1-1, is as follows: DVKVTQSSRYLVKRTGEKVFLECVQDMDHENMFWYRQDPGLGLRLIYFSYDVKMKEKGDIPEGYSVSREKKERFSLILESASTNQTSMYLCASSFQQGIRTEAFFGQGTRLTVV.

The CDR3 sequence: CASRASGEKLFF. The CDR3 nucleotides are TGTGCCAGCAGAGCCAGCGGGGAAAAACTGTTTTTT. This chain links TRBV7-9 with TRBJ1-4; D is ambiguous. V lost 6 bases to trimming and J lost 8 bases, with 10 bases between them. Per germline, CDR1 SEHNR and CDR2 FQNEAQ (reference sequence). The CDR3 is 12 residues long.

This clone came up a few times. V gene TRBV30 combines with J gene TRBJ1-2; 7 bases fit TRBD1. The germline V gene encodes CDR1 GTSNPN and CDR2 SVGIG (reference sequence). Trimming at V came to 2 bases and at J to 8 bases, leaving 8 bases not matched to a gene. This CDR3 has 13 amino acids. The chain's CDR3 is CAWSSGQVEGYTF. CDR3 bases: TGTGCCTGGAGTAGTGGACAGGTAGAAGGCTACACCTTC.

The chain employs TRBV11-2 and TRBJ1-1; possibly TRBD1 for D (6 bases). The germline CDR1 and CDR2 sequences are SGHAT and FQNNGV. V lost 6 bases to trimming and J lost 3 bases, with 14 bases between them. This CDR3 contains 14 residues. The CDR3 sequence: CASSYRVGDTEAFF. CDR3 DNA: TGTGCCAGCAGTTACAGGGTAGGAGACACTGAAGCTTTCTTT.

The V gene is TRBV19, the J gene TRBJ1-3, with 10 positions matching TRBD1. After removal of 9 bases from V and 4 bases from J, the junction contained 12 bases not matched to a gene. Germline V lookup: CDR1 LNHDA, CDR2 SQIVND (reference sequence). This CDR3 spans 16 amino acids. The CDR3: CASATRDRGYGNTIYF. The DNA of the CDR3 is TGTGCCAGCGCAACCCGGGACAGGGGTTACGGAAACACCATATATTTT.

The V gene is TRBV7-2, the J gene TRBJ2-7; possible D gene TRBD1, 7 bases. Germline CDR1 is SGHTA and CDR2 is FQGNSA. This CDR3 has 15 amino acids. V lost 5 bases and J 0 bases, leaving 14 bases between the germline ends. The CDR3 nucleotides read TGTGCCAGCAGCCCCGGCAGGGGGGCCTCCTACGAGCAGTACTTC. This codes for CASSPGRGASYEQYF.

This chain joins TRBV7-8 and TRBJ2-5, with D possibly matching TRBD2 (5 bases). Trimming took off 6 bases at V and 5 bases at J, with 22 bases between the two ends. Germline CDR1 and CDR2: SGHVS and FQNEAQ. The CDR3 loop spans 16 amino acids. CDR3 DNA: TGTGCCAGCAGATTCGGGGTTTTTGGTGTAGGGGAGACCCAGTACTTC. Residues: CASRFGVFGVGETQYF. Filled out from reference TRBV7-8 and TRBJ2-5, the complete variable domain reads GAGVSQSPRYKVAKRGQDVALRCDPISGHVSLFWYQQALGQGPEFLTYFQNEAQLDKSGLPSDRFFAERPEGSVSTLKIQRTQQEDSAVYLCASRFGVFGVGETQYFGPGTRLLVL.

This chain connects TRBV5-4 to TRBJ2-5, with 10 positions matching TRBD1. V lost 7 bases and J lost 4; bases outside the gene matches: 7. The CDR3 spans 14 residues. Germline CDR1 SGHNT, CDR2 YYREEE (reference sequence). CDR3 in DNA: TGTGCCAGCCGTCGGGACAGGGGTCGAGAGACCCAGTACTTC. Encoded protein: CASRRDRGRETQYF.

This clone was detected only once. This chain uses TRBV19 with TRBJ2-7, with D perhaps matching TRBD1 (5 bases). This CDR3 spans 13 amino acids. Germline V gene data show CDR1 as LNHDA and CDR2 as SQIVND (reference sequence). V was pared by 3 bases and J by 2 bases, with 8 bases between. The CDR3 DNA follows: TGTGCCAGTAGTATCGGCAGGGCCTACGAGCAGTACTTC. It is translated as CASSIGRAYEQYF.

This clone was picked up one time. V gene TRBV7-8 combines with J gene TRBJ2-2; 8 nucleotides line up with TRBD1. The CDR3 runs 19 residues. J gave up 6 bases and V 1 base, and 16 bases lay outside the gene matches. Germline CDR1 reads SGHVS; CDR2 reads FQNEAQ. CDR3 DNA sequence: TGTGCCAGCAGCTTAGGTCTTGTAGTAGGACAGGGAAGGCCCGGGGAGCTGTTTTTT. It specifies CASSLGLVVGQGRPGELFF.

V usage is TRBV2 and J usage is TRBJ2-6, with D tentatively TRBD2 (6 bases). CDR1 and CDR2 (germline): SNHLY, FYNNEI. Trimming cost V 7 bases and J 4 bases, with 17 bases left between them. The CDR3 contains 16 residues. The CDR3 is CASTLEGVSGANVLTF. In DNA, the CDR3 is TGTGCCAGCACCTTGGAGGGAGTCTCCGGGGCCAACGTCCTGACTTTC.

This chain uses TRBV7-9 with TRBJ1-4; 7 bases map to TRBD1. From germline, CDR1 is SEHNR and CDR2 FQNEAQ (reference sequence). V was clipped by 5 bases and J by 4 bases; unmatched bases: 10. The CDR3 spans 16 residues. The CDR3 spells CASSPQGTEFNEKLFF. CDR3 DNA sequence: TGTGCCAGCAGCCCCCAAGGGACAGAATTTAATGAAAAACTGTTTTTT.

The chain combines TRBV6-5 with TRBJ1-3, with D possibly TRBD1 on 6 matching bases. In germline, CDR1 is MNHEY, CDR2 SVGAGI. CDR3 size: 16 residues. V gave up 4 bases and J gave up 4 bases, with 17 bases separating them. CDR3 sequence (DNA): TGTGCCAGCAGTTTAGGAGGTGCAGGGGAGGGAAACACCATATATTTT. It encodes CASSLGGAGEGNTIYF.

This clone was seen a handful of times. The sample holds other DNA sequences that translate to the same CDR3. The chain couples TRBV10-3 to TRBJ1-2; possible D gene TRBD1, 5 bases. Trimming removed 0 bases at V and 8 bases at J, with 13 bases between. The CDR3 consists of 14 residues. CDR1 and CDR2 from the germline V gene are ENHRY and SYGVKD. The CDR3 sequence is CAISESGREGGYTF. In DNA, the CDR3 is TGTGCCATCAGTGAGTCCGGCAGGGAAGGGGGCTACACCTTC.

J is TRBJ2-5 and V is TRBV5-6; 7 bases align to TRBD1. CDR1 and CDR2 from the germline V gene are SGHDT and YYEEEE. The CDR3 is made up of 16 amino acids. V was clipped by 4 bases and J by 6 bases; unmatched bases: 15. CDR3 DNA sequence: TGTGCCAGCAGCCGAACAGGGGCCTACCCAGTACAGACCCAGTACTTC. Its translation: CASSRTGAYPVQTQYF. Combining the CDR3 with reference TRBV5-6 and TRBJ2-5 gives the whole variable domain DAGVTQSPTHLIKTRGQQVTLRCSPKSGHDTVSWYQQALGQGPQFIFQYYEEEERQRGNFPDRFSGHQFPNYSSELNVNALLLGDSALYLCASSRTGAYPVQTQYFGPGTRLLVL.

The CDR3 region is CATSRDRTVRYYGYTF. The CDR3 DNA reads TGTGCCACCAGCAGAGATAGGACAGTTCGCTATTATGGCTACACCTTC. This sequence joins TRBV15 and TRBJ1-2; TRBD1 might be the D (6 bases). The V gene lost 0 bases and the J gene lost 5 bases, with 16 bases spanning the gap. The germline V gene has CDR1 LNHNV and CDR2 YYDKDF (reference sequence). CDR3 length: 16 residues. Based on the CDR3 plus reference TRBV15 and TRBJ1-2, the full variable domain is DAMVIQNPRYQVTQFGKPVTLSCSQTLNHNVMYWYQQKSSQAPKLLFHYYDKDFNNEADTPDNFQSRRPNTSFCFLDIRSPGLGDTAMYLCATSRDRTVRYYGYTFGSGTRLTVV.

The chain recombines TRBV6-2 or TRBV6-3 with TRBJ1-1; 7 nucleotides match TRBD1. The length of the CDR3 is 17 residues. Germline trimming cut 0 bases from V and 1 base from J; bases unmatched to any gene: 8. CDR1 and CDR2 (germline): MNHEY, SVGEGT. The CDR3 is CASSYSKWDSQNTEAFF. The CDR3 nucleotides read TGTGCCAGCAGTTACTCGAAATGGGACAGTCAGAACACTGAAGCTTTCTTT.

The chain recombines TRBV2 with TRBJ2-7; possible D gene TRBD1, 5 bases. Germline-derived CDR1 and CDR2 are SNHLY and FYNNEI. Trimming removed 6 bases at V and 0 bases at J, with 6 bases between. This CDR3 has 12 amino acids. The CDR3 loop is CASRDTSYEQYF. CDR3 sequence (DNA): TGTGCCAGCAGGGACACCTCCTACGAGCAGTACTTC.

This chain connects TRBV6-2 or TRBV6-3 to TRBJ1-1; no clear D. There are 13 residues in the CDR3. V was shortened by 2 bases and J by 1 base, with 5 bases between the two germline ends. CDR1 MNHEY and CDR2 SVGEGT come from the germline V gene. CDR3 protein: CASSYLRNTEAFF. The CDR3, as DNA: TGTGCCAGCAGTTACCTAAGGAACACTGAAGCTTTCTTT.

V is TRBV18 and J is TRBJ2-3, with 10 bases aligning to TRBD2. Germline V gene lookup returns CDR1 KGHSH and CDR2 LQKENI. CDR3 length equals 15 residues. Trimming took 4 bases from V and 5 from J; bases not matched to a gene: 6. The CDR3 region is CASSLLAGAGDTQYF. CDR3 coding DNA: TGTGCCAGCTCACTCCTAGCGGGGGCGGGAGATACGCAGTATTTT.

The genes are TRBV29-1 and TRBJ1-5; tentative D call: TRBD1 (5 bases). Trimming pared 6 bases from V and 2 bases from J, leaving 8 bases between. The CDR3 has 12 amino acids. Germline V gene sequence: CDR1 SQVTM, CDR2 ANQGSEA. The CDR3 loop is CSVGGGNQPQHF. CDR3 coding DNA: TGCAGCGTGGGGGGTGGCAATCAGCCCCAGCATTTT. Full variable domain (rest looked up from reference TRBV29-1 and TRBJ1-5): SAVISQKPSRDICQRGTSLTIQCQVDSQVTMMFWYRQQPGQSLTLIATANQGSEATYESGFVIDKFPISRPNLTFSTLTVSNMSPEDSSIYLCSVGGGNQPQHFGDGTRLSIL.

This chain uses TRBV28 with TRBJ1-1, with TRBD1 identical over 7 bases. The CDR3 covers 12 residues. The germline gives CDR1 MDHEN, CDR2 SYDVKM. The V gene end was trimmed by 3 bases and the J gene end by 14 bases; junction bases not matched to a gene: 9. The DNA of the CDR3 is TGTGCCAGCAGTTTGGGCCGACAGGGTGAATTCTTT. Its translation: CASSLGRQGEFF. Drawing the rest from reference TRBV28 and TRBJ1-1, the complete variable domain is DVKVTQSSRYLVKRTGEKVFLECVQDMDHENMFWYRQDPGLGLRLIYFSYDVKMKEKGDIPEGYSVSREKKERFSLILESASTNQTSMYLCASSLGRQGEFFGQGTRLTVV.

This clone was recorded a few times. The rearrangement uses TRBV3-1 (or the pseudogene TRBV3-2) and TRBJ2-2; 9 bases map to TRBD1. Germline CDR1 LGHDT, CDR2 YNNKEL (reference sequence). V gave up 6 bases and J gave up 6 bases; unmatched junction bases: 8. CDR3 size: 15 residues. This CDR3 is CASRQGAIPSGELFF. The CDR3 coding sequence is TGTGCCAGCAGACAGGGGGCGATTCCTTCCGGGGAGCTGTTTTTT.